The 8 T cell receptor beta chains reported below all come from one sample, sequenced in a study of low-dose radiotherapy and immunotherapy resistance in tumors. First-strand cDNA relied on TRAV- and TRBV-specific primers spanning alpha and beta chains. TCRs were put through around 20 PCR cycles of amplification with Phusion. A constant-region primer and the V-primer adapter served as the primer pair. TCRdb used MiXCR to reprocess the reads, holding one entry per CDR3 protein. The repertoire holds around 60,000 distinct CDR3 sequences, with 23% as singletons. Time point denoted: after trial treatment. Treatment of the sample: LDRT plus nivolumab, ipilimumab, low-dose cyclophosphamide and aspirin (RACIN trial). The specimen comprised PBMCs, sampled after low-dose radiotherapy plus immunotherapy. The source of these receptors is a male donor with prostate cancer.

This clonotype came up many times. V is TRBV10-3 and J is TRBJ1-2, with D unclear. CDR1 and CDR2 (germline): ENHRY, SYGVKD. V shed 2 bases and J shed 4 bases, with 8 bases lying between them. This CDR3 spans 13 amino acids. Here the CDR3 reads CAISEEGSYGYTF. The CDR3 DNA is TGTGCCATCAGTGAGGAGGGCAGCTATGGCTACACCTTC.

The table lists this clonotype with a few counts. The chain links TRBV11-2 to TRBJ2-5; D might be TRBD1 (5 bases). V lost 5 bases and J lost 2, with 15 bases in between. This CDR3 region has 15 residues. From germline, CDR1 is SGHAT and CDR2 FQNNGV. CDR3 residues: CASSPRRTIQETQYF. CDR3 DNA sequence: TGTGCCAGCAGCCCTCGCCGGACAATACAAGAGACCCAGTACTTC.

Notes on this clonotype: A far larger clone is off by one base, so a read error is likely. The chain is built from TRBV11-2 and TRBJ2-1; D is unclear. The CDR3 contains 14 residues. Germline V gene sequence: CDR1 SGHAT, CDR2 FQNNGV. Trimming removed 6 bases at V and 2 bases at J, with 11 bases between. This chain's CDR3 is CASRRQAAYNEQFF. CDR3 DNA sequence: TGTGCCAGCAGGCGGCAGGCCGCCTACAATGAGCAGTTCTTC.

In its sample, this clonotype was seen many times. The V call is TRBV19, the J call TRBJ2-2; TRBD2 matches 7 bases. Germline V lookup: CDR1 LNHDA, CDR2 SQIVND (reference sequence). The CDR3 length is 15 residues. With V trimmed by 2 bases and J by 5 bases, 5 bases remained unmatched. CDR3 nucleotides: TGTGCCAGTAGTATACCGGGAGGTCGGACCGGGGAGCTGTTTTTT. Amino acid sequence: CASSIPGGRTGELFF.

This clonotype was detected many times. The chain recombines TRBV6-5 with TRBJ1-4; the match to TRBD1 covers 9 bases. V lost 6 bases and J lost 7; bases outside the gene matches: 9. The CDR3 runs to 15 residues. Germline lookup yields CDR1 MNHEY and CDR2 SVGAGI. CDR3 residues: CASRRRSTGGEKLFF. In nucleotides, the CDR3 is TGTGCCAGCAGGAGACGGTCGACAGGGGGTGAAAAACTGTTTTTT.

There are many counts of this clonotype. J is TRBJ2-7 and V is TRBV14, with TRBD1 matching over 8 bases. This CDR3 has 15 amino acids. Germline assignment: CDR1 SGHDN and CDR2 FVKESK. With V trimmed by 4 bases and J by 5 bases, 10 bases remained unmatched. The CDR3 nucleotides read TGTGCCAGCAGCCGCCGACAGGGGATTGTTGACGAGCAGTACTTC. Residues: CASSRRQGIVDEQYF.

In this sample, this clonotype turned up many times. This sequence joins TRBV4-3 and TRBJ2-7; 8 nucleotides align to TRBD1. J lost 3 bases, V lost 1 base, and 8 bases had no gene match. CDR1 LGHNA and CDR2 YSLEER come from the germline V gene. This CDR3 has 16 amino acids. CDR3 nucleotides: TGCGCCAGCAGCCAAGCCCCGGGACAGGTGGGCTACGAGCAGTACTTC. This encodes CASSQAPGQVGYEQYF.

This clonotype was detected many times. The rearrangement links TRBV29-1 to TRBJ1-3; D ambiguous. The germline V gene has CDR1 SQVTM and CDR2 ANQGSEA. V lost 2 bases and J lost 0, with 2 bases in between. The CDR3 spans 12 residues. This CDR3 reads CSVEFSGNTIYF. CDR3 in DNA: TGCAGCGTTGAATTCTCTGGAAACACCATATATTTT.